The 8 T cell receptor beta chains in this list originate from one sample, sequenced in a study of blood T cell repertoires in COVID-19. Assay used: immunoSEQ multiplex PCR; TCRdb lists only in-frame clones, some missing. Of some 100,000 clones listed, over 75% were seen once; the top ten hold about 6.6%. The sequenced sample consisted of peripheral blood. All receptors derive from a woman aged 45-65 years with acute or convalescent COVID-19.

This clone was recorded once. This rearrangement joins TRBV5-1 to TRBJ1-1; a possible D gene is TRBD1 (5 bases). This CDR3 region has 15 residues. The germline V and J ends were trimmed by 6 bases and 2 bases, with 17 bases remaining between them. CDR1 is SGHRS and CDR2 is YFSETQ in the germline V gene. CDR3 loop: CASTPLGGLNTEAFF. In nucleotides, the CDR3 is TGCGCCAGCACCCCCTTGGGGGGTCTCAACACTGAAGCTTTCTTT.

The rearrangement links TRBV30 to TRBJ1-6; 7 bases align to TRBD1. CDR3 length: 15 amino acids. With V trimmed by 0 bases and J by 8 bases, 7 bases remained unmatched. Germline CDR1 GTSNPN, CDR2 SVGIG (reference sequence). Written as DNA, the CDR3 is TGTGCCTGGAGTGTACTTGGGACAGTGGATTCACCCCTCCACTTT. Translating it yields CAWSVLGTVDSPLHF. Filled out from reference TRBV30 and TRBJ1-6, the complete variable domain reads SQTIHQWPATLVQPVGSPLSLECTVEGTSNPNLYWYRQAAGRGLQLLFYSVGIGQISSEVPQNLSASRPQDRQFILSSKKLLLSDSGFYLCAWSVLGTVDSPLHFGNGTRLTVT.

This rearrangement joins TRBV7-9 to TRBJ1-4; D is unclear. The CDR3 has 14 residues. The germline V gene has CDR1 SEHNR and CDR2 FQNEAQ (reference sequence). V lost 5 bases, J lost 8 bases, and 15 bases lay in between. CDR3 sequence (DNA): TGTGCCAGCAGCCCCTATTCTCCGTGGGAAAAACTGTTTTTT. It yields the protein CASSPYSPWEKLFF.

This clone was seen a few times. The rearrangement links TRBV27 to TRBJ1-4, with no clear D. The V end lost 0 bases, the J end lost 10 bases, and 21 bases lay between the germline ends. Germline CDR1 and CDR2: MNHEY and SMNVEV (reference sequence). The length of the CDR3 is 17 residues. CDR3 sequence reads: CASSLSNLPGNVRKLFF. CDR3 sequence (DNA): TGTGCCAGCAGTTTATCCAATCTGCCGGGGAACGTAAGAAAACTGTTTTTT.

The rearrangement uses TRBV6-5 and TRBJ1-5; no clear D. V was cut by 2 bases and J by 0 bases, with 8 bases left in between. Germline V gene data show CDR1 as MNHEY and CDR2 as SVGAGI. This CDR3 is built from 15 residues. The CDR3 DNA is TGTGCCAGCAGTTACGGCATATTTAGCAATCAGCCCCAGCATTTT. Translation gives CASSYGIFSNQPQHF.

The CDR3 here is CASSYRDSSYEQYF. For the CDR3, the DNA is TGTGCCAGCTCGTATCGGGACAGTTCCTACGAGCAGTACTTC. The J gene is TRBJ2-7, the V gene TRBV18; TRBD1 matches 7 bases. CDR3 length equals 14 residues. Germline loops: CDR1 KGHSH, CDR2 LQKENI. The ends lost 6 bases at V and 1 base at J; junction bases unmatched: 6. Full variable domain (rest looked up from reference TRBV18 and TRBJ2-7): NAGVMQNPRHLVRRRGQEARLRCSPMKGHSHVYWYRQLPEEGLKFMVYLQKENIIDESGMPKERFSAEFPKEGPSILRIQQVVRGDSAAYFCASSYRDSSYEQYFGPGTRLTVT.

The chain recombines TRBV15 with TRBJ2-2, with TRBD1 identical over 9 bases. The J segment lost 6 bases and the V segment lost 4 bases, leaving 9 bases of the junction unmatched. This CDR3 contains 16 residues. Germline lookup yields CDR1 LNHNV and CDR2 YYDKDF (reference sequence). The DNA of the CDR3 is TGTGCCACCAGCACTAGCGACAGGGGGTACGCCGGGGAGCTGTTTTTT. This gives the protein CATSTSDRGYAGELFF.

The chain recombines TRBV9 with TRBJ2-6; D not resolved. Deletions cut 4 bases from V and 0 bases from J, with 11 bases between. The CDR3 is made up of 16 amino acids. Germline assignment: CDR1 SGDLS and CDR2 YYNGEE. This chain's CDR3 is CASSSPGVSGANVLTF. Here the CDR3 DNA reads TGTGCCAGCAGCTCACCTGGAGTCTCTGGGGCCAACGTCCTGACTTTC. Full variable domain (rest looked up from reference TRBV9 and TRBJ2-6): DSGVTQTPKHLITATGQRVTLRCSPRSGDLSVYWYQQSLDQGLQFLIQYYNGEERAKGNILERFSAQQFPDLHSELNLSSLELGDSALYFCASSSPGVSGANVLTFGAGSRLTVL.